Presented here are 8 T cell receptor beta chains from one specimen sequenced in a study of cytomegalovirus exposure and HLA in healthy donors. The PCR ran on 60 Vbeta and 13 Jbeta primers. Measured with immunoSEQ multiplex PCR; TCRdb has only the in-frame clones, and not every one. The table records 100,000 to 150,000 clones, 78% of them present only once. The sample consisted of PBMCs. The receptor source for this set is a man aged 25 to 40 in good health and CMV-seropositive.

The chain has TRBV10-1 and TRBJ1-1; unclear D gene. V was clipped by 0 bases and J by 6 bases, with 8 bases between them. The CDR3 has 13 amino acids. CDR1 and CDR2 (germline): WNHNN, SYGVQD (reference sequence). This CDR3 reads CASSESKQPEAFF. As DNA, the CDR3 is TGCGCCAGCAGTGAGTCGAAACAGCCTGAAGCTTTCTTT.

The rearrangement joins TRBV5-5 to TRBJ2-1; TRBD1 agrees at 8 bases. The CDR3 is 15 residues long. Per the germline V gene, CDR1 is SGHKS and CDR2 is YYEKEE (reference sequence). The V gene end was trimmed by 2 bases and the J gene end by 5 bases; junction bases not matched to a gene: 6. The CDR3 is CASSFRGQGNNEQFF. The CDR3 DNA reads as TGTGCCAGCAGCTTTAGAGGACAGGGAAACAATGAGCAGTTCTTC. Using reference TRBV5-5 and TRBJ2-1 for the parts outside the CDR3, the full variable domain is DAGVTQSPTHLIKTRGQQVTLRCSPISGHKSVSWYQQVLGQGPQFIFQYYEKEERGRGNFPDRFSARQFPNYSSELNVNALLLGDSALYLCASSFRGQGNNEQFFGPGTRLTVL.

The chain combines TRBV7-2 with TRBJ2-3; a weak D match, TRBD2 (5 bases). This CDR3 has 15 residues. Trimming left V 5 bases short and J 3 bases short, with 15 bases between. The germline V gene has CDR1 SGHTA and CDR2 FQGNSA. The CDR3 DNA sequence: TGTGCCAGCAGCGCCCGGGATAGCATGACAGATACGCAGTATTTT. This translates into CASSARDSMTDTQYF. Combining the CDR3 with reference TRBV7-2 and TRBJ2-3 gives the whole variable domain GAGVSQSPSNKVTEKGKDVELRCDPISGHTALYWYRQSLGQGLEFLIYFQGNSAPDKSGLPSDRFSAERTGGSVSTLTIQRTQQEDSAVYLCASSARDSMTDTQYFGPGTRLTVL.

In its sample, this clone was seen a few times. The chain joins TRBV28 to TRBJ1-5; D remains unclear. Germline assignment: CDR1 MDHEN and CDR2 SYDVKM. The CDR3 is made up of 14 amino acids. V gave up 4 bases and J gave up 9 bases, with 16 bases separating them. In DNA form, the CDR3 reads TGTGCCAGCAGTTACACCAGAGCCGCGGGGCCCCAGCATTTT. It encodes CASSYTRAAGPQHF. The entire variable domain, with the rest obtained from reference TRBV28 and TRBJ1-5, is as follows: DVKVTQSSRYLVKRTGEKVFLECVQDMDHENMFWYRQDPGLGLRLIYFSYDVKMKEKGDIPEGYSVSREKKERFSLILESASTNQTSMYLCASSYTRAAGPQHFGDGTRLSIL.

This chain links TRBV7-9 with TRBJ2-3; TRBD2 matches at 7 bases. Per germline, CDR1 SEHNR and CDR2 FQNEAQ (reference sequence). J lost 4 bases, V lost 5 bases, and 9 bases had no gene match. The CDR3 extends over 15 amino acids. CDR3 coding DNA: TGTGCCAGCAGCCCGGGACTAAATAGTGCAGATACGCAGTATTTT. Encoded protein: CASSPGLNSADTQYF.

This chain connects TRBV5-1 to TRBJ2-7; 10 positions agree with TRBD1. Germline CDR1 and CDR2: SGHRS and YFSETQ. J lost 5 bases, V lost 0 bases, and 8 bases had no gene match. CDR3 length: 16 residues. DNA for the CDR3: TGCGCCAGCAGCTTGGTGCTCCGGGACAGGGGCAACGAGCAGTACTTC. Protein product: CASSLVLRDRGNEQYF.

The chain is built from TRBV27 and TRBJ1-4, with TRBD1 as a possible D gene (5 bases). The germline V gene has CDR1 MNHEY and CDR2 SMNVEV (reference sequence). The CDR3 extends over 15 amino acids. V was pared by 3 bases and J by 5 bases, with 13 bases between. The CDR3: CASSFRAGLNEKLFF. CDR3 in DNA: TGTGCCAGCAGTTTTCGGGCAGGGCTGAATGAAAAACTGTTTTTT.

V gene TRBV30 combines with J gene TRBJ1-4; D remains unclear. The CDR3 covers 15 residues. V was trimmed by 0 bases and J by 5 bases, leaving 13 bases between them. Germline V CDR1 and CDR2: GTSNPN, SVGIG (reference sequence). CDR3 sequence reads: CAWSVGLDPNEKLFF. The CDR3 DNA sequence: TGTGCCTGGAGTGTAGGCCTAGATCCCAATGAAAAACTGTTTTTT.